This T cell receptor beta chain was recorded in a study of T cells in Graves' hyperthyroidism and ophthalmopathy. Germline lookup yields CDR1 SQVTM and CDR2 ANQGSEA. With 1 base removed from V and 2 bases from J, the gap between germline ends came to 8 bases. The CDR3 runs to 13 residues. The CDR3 regions of TCR beta were amplified from RNA transcripts. Carried out on the TCR CDR3, a first-round RT-PCR used the HTBI primer set. TCRdb itself ran the multiplex PCR reads through MiXCR, one entry per CDR3 protein. The data show roughly 580,000 distinct CDR3 sequences, 40% to 55% seen once. The receptor was isolated from a woman aged 18 to 35 with Graves' hyperthyroidism. The V and J genes are TRBV29-1 and TRBJ2-5; no clear D. The sample taken for sequencing was peripheral blood or thyroid tissue (not recorded which). The CDR3 coding sequence is TGCAGCGTTGAAGGGACGGCGCAAGAGACCCAGTACTTC. Its protein product is CSVEGTAQETQYF.